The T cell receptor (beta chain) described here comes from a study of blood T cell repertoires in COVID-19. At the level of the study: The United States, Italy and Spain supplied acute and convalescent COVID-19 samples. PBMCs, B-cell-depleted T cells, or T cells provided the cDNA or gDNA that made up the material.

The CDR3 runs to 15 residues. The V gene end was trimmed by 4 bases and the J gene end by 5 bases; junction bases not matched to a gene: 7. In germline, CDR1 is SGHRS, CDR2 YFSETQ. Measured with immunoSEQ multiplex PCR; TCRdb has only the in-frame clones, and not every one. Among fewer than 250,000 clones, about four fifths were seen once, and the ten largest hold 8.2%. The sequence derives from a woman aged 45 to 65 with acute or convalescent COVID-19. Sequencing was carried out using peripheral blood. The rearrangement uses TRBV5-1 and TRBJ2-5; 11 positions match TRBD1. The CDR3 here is CASSPRDRGGETQYF. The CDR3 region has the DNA TGCGCCAGCAGCCCCCGGGACAGGGGGGGCGAGACCCAGTACTTC.